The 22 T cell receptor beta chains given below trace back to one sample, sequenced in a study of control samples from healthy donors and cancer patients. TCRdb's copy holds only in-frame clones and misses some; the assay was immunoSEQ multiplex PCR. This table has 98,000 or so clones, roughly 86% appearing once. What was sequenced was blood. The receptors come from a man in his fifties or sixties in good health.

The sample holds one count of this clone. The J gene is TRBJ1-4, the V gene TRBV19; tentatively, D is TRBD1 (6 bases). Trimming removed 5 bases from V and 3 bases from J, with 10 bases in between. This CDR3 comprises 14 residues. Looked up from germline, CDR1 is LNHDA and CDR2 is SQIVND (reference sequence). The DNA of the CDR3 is TGTGCCAGTAGTCCGGACAGCCCTAATGAAAAACTGTTTTTT. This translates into CASSPDSPNEKLFF.

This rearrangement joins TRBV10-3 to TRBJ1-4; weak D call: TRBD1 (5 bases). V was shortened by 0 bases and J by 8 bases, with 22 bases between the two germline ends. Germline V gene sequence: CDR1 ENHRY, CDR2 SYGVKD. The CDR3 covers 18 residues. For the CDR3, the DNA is TGTGCCATCAGTGAGTCGATCCTCGGACCGGGGCAACGGGAAAAACTGTTTTTT. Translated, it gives CAISESILGPGQREKLFF.

CDR3: CASSTQGTGDTDTQYF. In DNA form, the CDR3 reads TGTGCCAGCAGCACGCAGGGGACGGGGGACACAGATACGCAGTATTTT. The genes are TRBV5-6 and TRBJ2-3; D may be TRBD1 or TRBD2 (6 bases each). This CDR3 is built from 16 residues. V shed 4 bases and J shed 2 bases, with 17 bases lying between them. CDR1 SGHDT and CDR2 YYEEEE come from the germline V gene.

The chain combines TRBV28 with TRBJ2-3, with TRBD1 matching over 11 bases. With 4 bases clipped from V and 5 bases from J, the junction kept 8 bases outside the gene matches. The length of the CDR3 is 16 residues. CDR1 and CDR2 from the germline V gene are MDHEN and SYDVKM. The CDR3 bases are TGTGCCAGCAGTTCGGGACAGGGGGAGTCCGGAGATACGCAGTATTTT. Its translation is CASSSGQGESGDTQYF. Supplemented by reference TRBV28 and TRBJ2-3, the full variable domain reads DVKVTQSSRYLVKRTGEKVFLECVQDMDHENMFWYRQDPGLGLRLIYFSYDVKMKEKGDIPEGYSVSREKKERFSLILESASTNQTSMYLCASSSGQGESGDTQYFGPGTRLTVL.

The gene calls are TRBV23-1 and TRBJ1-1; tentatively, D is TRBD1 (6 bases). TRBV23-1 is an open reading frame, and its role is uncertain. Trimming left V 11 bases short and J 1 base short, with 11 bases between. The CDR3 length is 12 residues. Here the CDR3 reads CAGRGGNTEAFF. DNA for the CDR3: TGCGCCGGGAGGGGGGGGAACACTGAAGCTTTCTTT.

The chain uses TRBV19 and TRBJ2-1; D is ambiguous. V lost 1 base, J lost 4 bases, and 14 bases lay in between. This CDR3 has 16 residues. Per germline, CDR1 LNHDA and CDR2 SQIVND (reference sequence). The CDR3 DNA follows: TGTGCCAGTAGTATAGCCAAGGCCGGGCGGTACAATGAGCAGTTCTTC. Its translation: CASSIAKAGRYNEQFF.

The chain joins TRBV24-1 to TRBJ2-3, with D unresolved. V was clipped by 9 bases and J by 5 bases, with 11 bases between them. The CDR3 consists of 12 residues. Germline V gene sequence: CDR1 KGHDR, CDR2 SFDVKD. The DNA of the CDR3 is TGTGCCACCTCCCTCTCCGGAGATACGCAGTATTTT. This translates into CATSLSGDTQYF.

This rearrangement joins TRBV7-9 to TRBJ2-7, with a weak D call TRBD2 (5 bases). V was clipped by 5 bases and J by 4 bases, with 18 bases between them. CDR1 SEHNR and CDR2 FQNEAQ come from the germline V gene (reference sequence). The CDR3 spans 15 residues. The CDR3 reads CASSHDEAVAYEQYF. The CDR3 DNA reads TGTGCCAGCAGCCATGACGAAGCGGTTGCGTACGAGCAGTACTTC. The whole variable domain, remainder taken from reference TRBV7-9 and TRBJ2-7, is DTGVSQNPRHKITKRGQNVTFRCDPISEHNRLYWYRQTLGQGPEFLTYFQNEAQLEKSRLLSDRFSAERPKGSFSTLEIQRTEQGDSAMYLCASSHDEAVAYEQYFGPGTRLTVT.

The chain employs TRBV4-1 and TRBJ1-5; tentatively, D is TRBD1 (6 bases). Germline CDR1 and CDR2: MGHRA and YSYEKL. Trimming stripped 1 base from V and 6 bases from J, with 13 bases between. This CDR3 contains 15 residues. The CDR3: CASSQGGQPIQPQHF. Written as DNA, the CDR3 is TGCGCCAGCAGCCAAGGGGGGCAACCCATTCAGCCCCAGCATTTT.

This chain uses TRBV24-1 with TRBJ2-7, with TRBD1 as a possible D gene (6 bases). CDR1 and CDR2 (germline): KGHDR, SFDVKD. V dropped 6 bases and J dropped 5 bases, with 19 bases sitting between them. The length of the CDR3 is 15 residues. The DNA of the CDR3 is TGTGCCACCAGTCCAGGGGCAGGCCCTTTGAACGAGCAGTACTTC. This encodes CATSPGAGPLNEQYF.

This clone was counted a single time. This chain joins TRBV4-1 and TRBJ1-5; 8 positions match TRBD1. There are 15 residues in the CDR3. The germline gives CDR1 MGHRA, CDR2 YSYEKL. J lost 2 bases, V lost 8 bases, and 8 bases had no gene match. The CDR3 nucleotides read TGCGCCAGCGGAACACCGGGACAGGGCAATCAGCCCCAGCATTTT. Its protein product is CASGTPGQGNQPQHF.

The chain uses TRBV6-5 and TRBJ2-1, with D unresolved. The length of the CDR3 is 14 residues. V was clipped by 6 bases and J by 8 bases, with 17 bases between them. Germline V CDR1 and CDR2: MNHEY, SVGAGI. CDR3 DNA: TGTGCCAGCAGCTTCCAGACCCGAAATGATGAGCAGTTCTTC. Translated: CASSFQTRNDEQFF.

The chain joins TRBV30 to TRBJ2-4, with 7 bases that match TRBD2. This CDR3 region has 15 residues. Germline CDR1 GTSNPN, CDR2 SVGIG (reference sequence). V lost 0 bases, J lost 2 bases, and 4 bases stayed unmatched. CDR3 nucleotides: TGTGCCTGGAGTGTAGGGCGGGGGACCAAAAACATTCAGTACTTC. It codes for CAWSVGRGTKNIQYF.

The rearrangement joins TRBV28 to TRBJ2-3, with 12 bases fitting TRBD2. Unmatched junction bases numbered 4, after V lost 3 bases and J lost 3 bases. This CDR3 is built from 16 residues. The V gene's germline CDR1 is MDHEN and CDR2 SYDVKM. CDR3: CASSFPLAGGTDTQYF. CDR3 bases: TGTGCCAGCAGTTTCCCCCTAGCGGGAGGGACAGATACGCAGTATTTT.

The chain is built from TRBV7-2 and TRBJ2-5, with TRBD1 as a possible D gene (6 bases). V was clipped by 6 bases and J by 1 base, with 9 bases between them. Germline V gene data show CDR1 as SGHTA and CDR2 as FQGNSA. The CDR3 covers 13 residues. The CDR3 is CASRLDSQETQYF. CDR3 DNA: TGTGCCAGCAGGTTGGACAGCCAAGAGACCCAGTACTTC. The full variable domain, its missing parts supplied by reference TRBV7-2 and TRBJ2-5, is GAGVSQSPSNKVTEKGKDVELRCDPISGHTALYWYRQSLGQGLEFLIYFQGNSAPDKSGLPSDRFSAERTGGSVSTLTIQRTQQEDSAVYLCASRLDSQETQYFGPGTRLLVL.

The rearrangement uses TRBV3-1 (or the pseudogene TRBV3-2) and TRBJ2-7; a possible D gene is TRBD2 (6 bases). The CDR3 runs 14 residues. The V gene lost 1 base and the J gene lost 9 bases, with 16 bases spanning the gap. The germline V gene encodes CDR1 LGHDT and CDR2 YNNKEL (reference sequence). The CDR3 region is CASSQATGTQRQYF. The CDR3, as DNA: TGTGCCAGCAGCCAAGCGACGGGGACTCAGAGGCAGTACTTC.

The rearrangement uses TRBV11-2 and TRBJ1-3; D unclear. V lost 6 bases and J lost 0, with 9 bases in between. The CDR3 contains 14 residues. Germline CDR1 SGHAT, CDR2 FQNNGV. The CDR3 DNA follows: TGTGCCAGCAGTTCAATTACCTCTGGAAACACCATATATTTT. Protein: CASSSITSGNTIYF.

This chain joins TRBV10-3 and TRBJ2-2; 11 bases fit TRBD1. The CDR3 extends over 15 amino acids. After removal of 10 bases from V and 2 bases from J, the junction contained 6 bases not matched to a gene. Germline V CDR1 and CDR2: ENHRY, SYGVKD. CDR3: CATRGTGGNTGELFF. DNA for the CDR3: TGTGCCACCCGCGGGACAGGGGGAAACACCGGGGAGCTGTTTTTT.

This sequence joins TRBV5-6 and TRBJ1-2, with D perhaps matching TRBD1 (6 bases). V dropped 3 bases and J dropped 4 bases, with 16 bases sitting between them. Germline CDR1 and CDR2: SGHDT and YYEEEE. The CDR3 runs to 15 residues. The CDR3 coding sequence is TGTGCCAGCAGCTCCACGGCCCAGGGGCCCTATGGCTACACCTTC. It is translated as CASSSTAQGPYGYTF.

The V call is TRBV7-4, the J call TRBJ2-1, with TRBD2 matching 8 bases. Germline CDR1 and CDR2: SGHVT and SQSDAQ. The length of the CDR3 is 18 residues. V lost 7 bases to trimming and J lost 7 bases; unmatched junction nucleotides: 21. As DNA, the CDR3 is TGTGCCAGCACCGTGGGGATCAGGGAACGGGAGGGGGGTAATGAGCAGTTCTTC. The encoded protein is CASTVGIREREGGNEQFF.

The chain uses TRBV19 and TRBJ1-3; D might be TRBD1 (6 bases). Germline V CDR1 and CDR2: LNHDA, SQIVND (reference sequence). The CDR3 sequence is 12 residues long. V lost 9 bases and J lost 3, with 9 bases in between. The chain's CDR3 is CASGGGGNTIYF. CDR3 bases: TGTGCCAGCGGAGGGGGTGGAAACACCATATATTTT.

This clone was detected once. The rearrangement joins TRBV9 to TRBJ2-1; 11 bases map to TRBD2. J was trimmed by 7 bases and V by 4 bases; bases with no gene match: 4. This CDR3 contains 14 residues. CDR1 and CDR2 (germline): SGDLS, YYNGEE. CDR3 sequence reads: CASSPRTSGNEQFF. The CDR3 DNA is TGTGCCAGCAGCCCCCGGACTAGCGGGAATGAGCAGTTCTTC.